The 10 T cell receptor beta chains below come from one sample, sequenced in a study of radiation and T cells in renal cell carcinoma. Sequencing used immunoSEQ multiplex PCR; TCRdb keeps in-frame clones, though not all of them. The sample includes roughly 130,000 clones, more than 70% of them seen just once. Time point of the sample: baseline pretreatment blood. Noted treatment: 15 Gy SBRT to primary tumor, nephrectomy 4 weeks later. The sample here was blood, taken from a patient whose treatment included radiotherapy and nephrectomy. The receptors derive from a woman aged 50 to 60 with renal cell carcinoma.

CDR3 in amino acids: CASTRRGRDTEAFF. Here the CDR3 DNA reads TGTGCCAGTACCCGACGGGGCCGGGACACTGAAGCTTTCTTT. The gene calls are TRBV19 and TRBJ1-1, with D perhaps matching TRBD1 (5 bases). This CDR3 has 14 amino acids. Per the germline V gene, CDR1 is LNHDA and CDR2 is SQIVND (reference sequence). Trimming stripped 7 bases from V and 3 bases from J, with 15 bases between.

This sequence joins TRBV5-4 and TRBJ1-4; the match to TRBD1 covers 8 bases. J lost 0 bases, V lost 4 bases, and 5 bases had no gene match. CDR3 size: 16 residues. Germline V CDR1 and CDR2: SGHNT, YYREEE (reference sequence). CDR3 amino acids: CASSRQGQPTNEKLFF. The CDR3 region has the DNA TGTGCCAGCAGCCGACAGGGGCAACCAACTAATGAAAAACTGTTTTTT.

This clone was observed a single time. In DNA form, the CDR3 reads TGTGCCAGCAGCCCAAACCACGGGACTAGCGAAGAACAAGAGACCCAGTACTTC. This sequence encodes CASSPNHGTSEEQETQYF. The chain joins TRBV7-2 to TRBJ2-5, with 10 bases that match TRBD2. The CDR3 contains 18 residues. The germline V gene has CDR1 SGHTA and CDR2 FQGNSA. V was pared by 5 bases and J by 2 bases, with 14 bases of the junction left unmatched.

The chain has TRBV1 and TRBJ1-3; TRBD1, as called in the table, went unchecked against the DNA. TRBV1 is a pseudogene segment. The CDR3 is made up of 16 amino acids. CDR3 bases: TGCACCAGCAGCCTAAAACAGGGCCTCGGTGGAAACACCATATATTTT. It encodes CTSSLKQGLGGNTIYF.

The chain couples TRBV28 to TRBJ1-1, with D uncertain. Trimming stripped 6 bases from V and 12 bases from J, with 26 bases between. The CDR3 is 15 residues long. Germline lookup yields CDR1 MDHEN and CDR2 SYDVKM. The DNA of the CDR3 is TGTGCCAGCAGCCCCAGTTTCTCCATCCTCCCTGGAACTTTCTTT. Translation gives CASSPSFSILPGTFF. Variable domain in full (rest from reference TRBV28 and TRBJ1-1): DVKVTQSSRYLVKRTGEKVFLECVQDMDHENMFWYRQDPGLGLRLIYFSYDVKMKEKGDIPEGYSVSREKKERFSLILESASTNQTSMYLCASSPSFSILPGTFFGQGTRLTVV.

The chain combines TRBV5-1 with TRBJ1-2; D call uncertain. From germline, CDR1 is SGHRS and CDR2 YFSETQ. The V end was cut by 1 base, the J end by 3 bases, with 10 bases between. This CDR3 spans 14 amino acids. For the CDR3, the DNA is TGCGCCAGCAGCTTGCCCAGTAGTTACTATGGCTACACCTTC. Amino acid sequence: CASSLPSSYYGYTF.

The chain has TRBV6-1 and TRBJ1-6; D call uncertain. CDR1 MNHNS and CDR2 SASEGT come from the germline V gene. V was pared by 2 bases and J by 9 bases, with 14 bases between. The CDR3 has 15 residues. The CDR3 DNA reads TGTGCCAGCAGTGAAAACAGAGTACAGCGTTCACCCCTCCACTTT. Protein: CASSENRVQRSPLHF.

The chain links TRBV4-1 to TRBJ1-2; no definite D call. CDR1 is MGHRA and CDR2 is YSYEKL in the germline V gene. With 1 base removed from V and 0 bases from J, the gap between germline ends came to 0 bases. The CDR3 extends over 12 amino acids. CDR3 DNA sequence: TGCGCCAGCAGCCAAGCTAACTATGGCTACACCTTC. Amino acids: CASSQANYGYTF.

The genes are TRBV14 and TRBJ2-3; D gene unclear. CDR1 and CDR2 (germline): SGHDN, FVKESK. Trimming removed 1 base at V and 8 bases at J, with 4 bases between. The CDR3 contains 11 residues. The CDR3 region is CASSQVVTQYF. The CDR3 nucleotides read TGTGCCAGCAGCCAAGTCGTTACGCAGTATTTT.

The count of this clone is one. The chain employs TRBV18 and TRBJ2-7, with D tentatively TRBD1 (6 bases). Germline V gives CDR1 KGHSH, CDR2 LQKENI. The CDR3 length is 15 residues. V lost 4 bases, J lost 5 bases, and 18 bases lay in between. CDR3 sequence reads: CASSLLTGARDEQYF. The CDR3 coding sequence is TGTGCCAGCTCACTTTTGACAGGCGCTCGGGACGAGCAGTACTTC.